This TCR beta chain was documented in a study of Ad26.COV2.S vaccination and SARS-CoV-2 variants. Treatment in this sample: some 19 received Ad26.COV2.S at low or high dose, single or two shots; roughly five received placebo; per-sample allocation not given. Sampling was done on day 63 after the first vaccine or placebo injection. TCRdb's copy holds only in-frame clones and misses some; the assay was immunoSEQ multiplex PCR. The profile covers almost 400,000 clones, with about 91% appearing a single time and under 2% taken by the ten largest. CDR3 length equals 12 residues. The V and J ends lost 2 bases and 7 bases respectively, with 5 bases between them. Germline V CDR1 and CDR2: SGHAT, FQNNGV. This clone appeared once. The sample has other DNA sequences that encode this CDR3 too.

Sequenced material: peripheral blood, taken in a trial of Ad26.COV2.S vaccine versus placebo. This clonotype was sampled from a person between 18 and 59 years old who received the Ad26.COV2.S COVID-19 vaccine or a placebo. The chain couples TRBV11-2 to TRBJ1-4, with D hard to call. CDR3 in amino acids: CASSLSGEKLFF. Written as DNA, the CDR3 is TGTGCCAGCAGCTTATCGGGTGAAAAACTGTTTTTT.